Detailed here is one T cell receptor beta chain. It may be a read error: a sequence one base away is much more abundant. This sample is drawn from a study of read filtering for tumor transcriptome and immune sequencing. This library used roughly 370 ng RNA and molecular barcoded adaptors spanning alpha/delta and beta/gamma chains. In TCRdb, the reads were re-called with MiXCR into one record per CDR3 protein. Of roughly 59,000 distinct CDR3 sequences listed, 15% to 20% were seen once; the top ten hold roughly 11%. Germline loops: CDR1 ENHRY, CDR2 SYGVKD. V gave up 8 bases and J gave up 0 bases, with 14 bases separating them. The CDR3 totals 14 residues.

The source material was a population of CD138-negative cells sorted from bone marrow. The source of this sequence is a donor at least 40 years old with multiple myeloma. V gene TRBV10-3 combines with J gene TRBJ2-7; tentatively, D is TRBD1 (6 bases). The chain's CDR3 is CAIDPGTRSYEQYF. Here the CDR3 DNA reads TGTGCCATCGACCCCGGGACACGCTCCTACGAGCAGTACTTC.